The present entry profiles one T cell receptor beta chain with its context. The CDR3 runs 12 residues. Deletions cut 3 bases from V and 15 bases from J, with 15 bases between. This record belongs to a study of T-cell reconstitution after alpha-beta-depleted transplantation in children. Researchers prepared the TCRbeta library using unique molecular identifiers, the study reports. TCRdb reprocessed the PCR reads via MiXCR and lists one record per CDR3 protein. The data show around 600,000 distinct CDR3 sequences, about 10% seen once. Sequenced material: PBMCs from the stem cell graft donor, taken from the stem cell graft. This TCR derives from a human donor who donated a stem cell graft to a child with acute myeloid leukemia. V gene TRBV12-3 or TRBV12-4 combines with J gene TRBJ2-1; D might be TRBD1 (6 bases). The CDR3 region is CASSFRDNGAFF. CDR3 in DNA: TGTGCCAGCAGTTTTCGGGACAACGGTGCGTTCTTC.